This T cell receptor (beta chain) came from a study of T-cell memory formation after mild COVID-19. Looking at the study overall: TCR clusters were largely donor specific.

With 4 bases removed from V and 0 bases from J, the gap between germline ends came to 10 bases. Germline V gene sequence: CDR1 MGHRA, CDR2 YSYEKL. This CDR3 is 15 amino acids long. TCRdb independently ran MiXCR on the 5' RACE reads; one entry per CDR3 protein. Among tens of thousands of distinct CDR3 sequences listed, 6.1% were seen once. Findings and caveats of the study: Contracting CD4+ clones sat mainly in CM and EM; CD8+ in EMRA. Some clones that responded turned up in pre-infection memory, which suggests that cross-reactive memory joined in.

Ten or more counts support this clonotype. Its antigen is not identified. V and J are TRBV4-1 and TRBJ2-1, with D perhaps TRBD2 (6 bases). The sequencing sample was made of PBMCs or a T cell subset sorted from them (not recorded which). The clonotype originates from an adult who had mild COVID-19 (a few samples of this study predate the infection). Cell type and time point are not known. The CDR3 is CASSRDLSSYNEQFF. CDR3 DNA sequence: TGCGCCAGCAGCCGGGACTTGAGCTCCTACAATGAGCAGTTCTTC.